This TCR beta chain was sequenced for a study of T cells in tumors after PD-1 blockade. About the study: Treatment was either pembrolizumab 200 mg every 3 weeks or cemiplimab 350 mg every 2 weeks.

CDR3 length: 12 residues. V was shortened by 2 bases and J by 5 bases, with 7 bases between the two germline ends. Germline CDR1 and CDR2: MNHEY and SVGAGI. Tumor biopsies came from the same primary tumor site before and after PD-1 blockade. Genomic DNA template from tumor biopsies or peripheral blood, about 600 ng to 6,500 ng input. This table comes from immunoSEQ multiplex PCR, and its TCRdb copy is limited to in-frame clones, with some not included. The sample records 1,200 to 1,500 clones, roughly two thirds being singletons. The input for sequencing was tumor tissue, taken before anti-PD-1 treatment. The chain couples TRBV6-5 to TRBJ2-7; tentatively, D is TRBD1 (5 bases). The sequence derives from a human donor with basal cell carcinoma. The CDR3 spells CASSYRGDEQYF. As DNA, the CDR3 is TGTGCCAGCAGTTACAGGGGTGACGAGCAGTACTTC.